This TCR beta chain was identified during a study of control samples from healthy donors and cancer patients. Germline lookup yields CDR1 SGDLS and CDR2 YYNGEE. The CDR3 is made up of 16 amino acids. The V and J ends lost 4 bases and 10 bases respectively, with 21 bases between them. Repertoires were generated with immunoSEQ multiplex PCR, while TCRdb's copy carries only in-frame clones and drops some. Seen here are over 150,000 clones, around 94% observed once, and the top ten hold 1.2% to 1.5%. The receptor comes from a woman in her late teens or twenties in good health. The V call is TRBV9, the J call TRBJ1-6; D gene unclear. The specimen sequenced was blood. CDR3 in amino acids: CASSSRPSRVYSPLHF. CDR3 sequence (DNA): TGTGCCAGCAGCTCTAGACCCTCGCGAGTCTACTCACCCCTCCACTTT.